This passage covers 13 T cell receptor beta chains from one sample sequenced in a study of early T cells in non-severe SARS-CoV-2 infection. TCRdb re-analysed the 5' RACE reads in MiXCR, keeping a single row per CDR3 protein. The profile shows approximately 70,000 distinct CDR3 sequences, about 10% of them singletons. Sequencing used whole blood, obtained at baseline. The receptors derive from an adult who was a healthcare worker with PCR-confirmed SARS-CoV-2 infection or an uninfected control (not recorded which).

The sample holds a few counts of this clonotype. The rearrangement links TRBV20-1 to TRBJ1-2; 8 nucleotides align to TRBD1. Germline CDR1 reads DFQATT; CDR2 reads SNEGSKA (reference sequence). This CDR3 has 12 amino acids. Trimming cost V 6 bases and J 7 bases; bases outside gene matches: 7. CDR3 nucleotides: TGCAGTGCGCCACAGACAGGGGTTGGCTACACCTTC. This translates into CSAPQTGVGYTF.

This clonotype was counted ten times or more. The chain is built from TRBV2 and TRBJ2-4; D remains unclear. This CDR3 is 13 amino acids long. Trimming removed 8 bases at V and 9 bases at J, with 17 bases between. The germline V gene encodes CDR1 SNHLY and CDR2 FYNNEI. The DNA for the CDR3 is TGTGCCAGCCAGATACGCTACAGCCGCATTCAGTACTTC. Amino acid sequence: CASQIRYSRIQYF.

There are a few counts of this clonotype. The genes are TRBV18 and TRBJ2-1; D gene unclear. Germline lookup yields CDR1 KGHSH and CDR2 LQKENI. The CDR3 contains 15 residues. V was clipped by 3 bases and J by 3 bases, with 12 bases between them. The CDR3 DNA follows: TGTGCCAGCTCACCGAGTTCACGGAACTACAATGAGCAGTTCTTC. This translates into CASSPSSRNYNEQFF. Filled out from reference TRBV18 and TRBJ2-1, the complete variable domain reads NAGVMQNPRHLVRRRGQEARLRCSPMKGHSHVYWYRQLPEEGLKFMVYLQKENIIDESGMPKERFSAEFPKEGPSILRIQQVVRGDSAAYFCASSPSSRNYNEQFFGPGTRLTVL.

The chain combines TRBV7-2 with TRBJ1-5, with D possibly TRBD1 on 5 matching bases. Germline V gives CDR1 SGHTA, CDR2 FQGNSA. With 4 bases removed from V and 3 bases from J, the gap between germline ends came to 7 bases. This CDR3 has 13 residues. The CDR3 nucleotides read TGTGCCAGCAGCTCAGGGCCCAATCAGCCCCAGCATTTT. Its protein is CASSSGPNQPQHF.

The sample holds many counts of this clonotype. Relative to the germline gene, one junction end is altered; a read error may explain this. The chain's CDR3 is CASTGSHEQYF. DNA for the CDR3: TGTGCCAGCACGGGCTCCCACGAGCAGTACTTC. The chain joins TRBV25-1 to TRBJ2-7; D is ambiguous. The CDR3 length is 11 residues. Germline V gene sequence: CDR1 MGHDK, CDR2 SYGVNS.

At least ten counts were recorded for this clonotype. The chain uses TRBV29-1 and TRBJ2-5; D unclear. Per germline, CDR1 SQVTM and CDR2 ANQGSEA. CDR3 length: 13 amino acids. V shed 5 bases and J shed 5 bases, with 15 bases lying between them. The CDR3 DNA reads TGCAGCGTTTTGATTAGGGTTTACGAGACCCAGTACTTC. Encoded protein: CSVLIRVYETQYF.

V is TRBV15 and J is TRBJ2-7; possibly TRBD1 for D (6 bases). The V gene's germline CDR1 is LNHNV and CDR2 YYDKDF (reference sequence). This CDR3 has 14 residues. V lost 3 bases to trimming and J lost 3 bases, with 12 bases between them. The CDR3 sequence is CATSRGSQGYEQYF. The CDR3 coding sequence is TGTGCCACCAGCAGGGGATCACAGGGCTACGAGCAGTACTTC.

This clonotype was picked up a small number of times. The chain recombines TRBV3-1 with TRBJ2-1, with 7 bases matching TRBD2. Trimming took 2 bases from V and 5 from J; bases not matched to a gene: 6. The CDR3 runs 15 residues. CDR1 is LGHDT, CDR2 YNNKEL, per germline (reference sequence). The CDR3 is CASSQPLAPNNEQFF. In nucleotides, the CDR3 is TGTGCCAGCAGCCAACCACTAGCGCCAAACAATGAGCAGTTCTTC.

The V gene is TRBV29-1, the J gene TRBJ1-1; D gene unclear. Germline V gene lookup returns CDR1 SQVTM and CDR2 ANQGSEA. V was pared by 0 bases and J by 0 bases, with 5 bases between. The CDR3 is 13 residues long. The CDR3 is CSVEDIVNTEAFF. The CDR3 nucleotides are TGCAGCGTTGAAGACATAGTGAACACTGAAGCTTTCTTT.

The chain combines TRBV7-2 with TRBJ2-7, with TRBD1 matching over 7 bases. This CDR3 is 13 amino acids long. CDR1 SGHTA and CDR2 FQGNSA come from the germline V gene. Trimming took 4 bases from V and 6 from J; bases not matched to a gene: 6. Here the CDR3 DNA reads TGTGCCAGCAGCTCTACGGACAGGTCCGAGCAGTACTTC. Translation: CASSSTDRSEQYF.

This clonotype has only a few counts. The chain joins TRBV30 to TRBJ1-1, with a weak D call TRBD1 (6 bases). This CDR3 is built from 15 residues. The germline V gene has CDR1 GTSNPN and CDR2 SVGIG (reference sequence). The V gene lost 2 bases and the J gene lost 3 bases, with 16 bases spanning the gap. The CDR3 reads CAWSTQQGGYTEAFF. The CDR3 bases are TGTGCCTGGAGTACCCAACAGGGAGGCTACACTGAAGCTTTCTTT.

This clonotype was observed a few times. The chain employs TRBV9 and TRBJ2-1; the D is unclear. The CDR3 is 13 residues long. Germline values: CDR1 SGDLS, CDR2 YYNGEE. V was cut by 2 bases and J by 10 bases, with 13 bases left in between. Here the CDR3 DNA reads TGTGCCAGCAGCGTCGGTGCGGAACAAGAGCAGTTCTTC. Translated: CASSVGAEQEQFF.

This clonotype was seen a handful of times. This chain joins TRBV20-1 and TRBJ1-5, with D uncertain. Trimming took off 3 bases at V and 2 bases at J, with 14 bases between the two ends. This CDR3 comprises 15 residues. The germline V gene has CDR1 DFQATT and CDR2 SNEGSKA (reference sequence). The CDR3 sequence is CSASDAKRRNQPQHF. CDR3 DNA: TGCAGTGCTAGCGACGCCAAGCGGCGCAATCAGCCCCAGCATTTT.